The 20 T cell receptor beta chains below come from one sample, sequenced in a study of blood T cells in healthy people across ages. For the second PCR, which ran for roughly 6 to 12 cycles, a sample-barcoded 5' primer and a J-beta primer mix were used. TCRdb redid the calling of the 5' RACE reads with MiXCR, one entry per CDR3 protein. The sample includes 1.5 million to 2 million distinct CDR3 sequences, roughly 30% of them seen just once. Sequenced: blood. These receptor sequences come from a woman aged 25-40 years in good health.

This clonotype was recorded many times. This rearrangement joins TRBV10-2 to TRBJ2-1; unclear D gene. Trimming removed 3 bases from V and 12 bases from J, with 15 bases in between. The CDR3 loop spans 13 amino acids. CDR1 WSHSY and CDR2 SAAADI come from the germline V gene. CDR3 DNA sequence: TGCGCCAGCAGTGACCACTCTCCGTCCGGGCAGTTCTTC. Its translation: CASSDHSPSGQFF.

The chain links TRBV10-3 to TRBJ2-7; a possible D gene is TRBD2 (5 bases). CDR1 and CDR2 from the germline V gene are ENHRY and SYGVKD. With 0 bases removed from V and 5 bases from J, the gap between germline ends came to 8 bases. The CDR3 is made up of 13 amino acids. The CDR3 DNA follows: TGTGCCATCAGTGAGTCAGAGGGCGACGAGCAGTACTTC. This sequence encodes CAISESEGDEQYF.

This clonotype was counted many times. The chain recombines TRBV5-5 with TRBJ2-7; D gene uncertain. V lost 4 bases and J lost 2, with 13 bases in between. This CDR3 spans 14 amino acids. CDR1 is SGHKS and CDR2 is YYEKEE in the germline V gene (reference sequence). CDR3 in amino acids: CASSPVGGTYEQYF. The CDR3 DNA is TGTGCCAGCAGCCCGGTAGGTGGAACCTACGAGCAGTACTTC. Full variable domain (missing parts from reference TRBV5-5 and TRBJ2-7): DAGVTQSPTHLIKTRGQQVTLRCSPISGHKSVSWYQQVLGQGPQFIFQYYEKEERGRGNFPDRFSARQFPNYSSELNVNALLLGDSALYLCASSPVGGTYEQYFGPGTRLTVT.

CDR3 in DNA: TGTGCCAGCAGATCAGGGGGAGCCAATCAGCCCCAGCATTTT. Amino acids: CASRSGGANQPQHF. The rearrangement uses TRBV27 and TRBJ1-5; 7 bases agree with TRBD1. V lost 6 bases, J lost 3 bases, and 5 bases stayed unmatched. Germline V gives CDR1 MNHEY, CDR2 SMNVEV (reference sequence). The CDR3 loop spans 14 amino acids.

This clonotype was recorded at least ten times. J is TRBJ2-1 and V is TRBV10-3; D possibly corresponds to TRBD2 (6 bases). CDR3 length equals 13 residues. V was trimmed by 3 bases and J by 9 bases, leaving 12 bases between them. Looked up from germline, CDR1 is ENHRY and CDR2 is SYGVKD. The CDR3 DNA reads TGTGCCATCAGTGAACCACCGGGAGTTGAGCAGTTCTTC. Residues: CAISEPPGVEQFF.

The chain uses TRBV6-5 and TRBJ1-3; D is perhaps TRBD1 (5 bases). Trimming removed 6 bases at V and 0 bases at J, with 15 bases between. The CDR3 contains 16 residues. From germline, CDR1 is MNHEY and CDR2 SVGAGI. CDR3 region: CASRSPTELSGNTIYF. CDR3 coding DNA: TGTGCCAGCAGGAGCCCGACAGAGCTCTCTGGAAACACCATATATTTT.

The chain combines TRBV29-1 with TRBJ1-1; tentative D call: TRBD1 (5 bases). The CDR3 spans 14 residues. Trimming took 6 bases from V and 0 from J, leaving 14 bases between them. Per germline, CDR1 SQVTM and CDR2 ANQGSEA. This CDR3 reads CSVSPGRMNTEAFF. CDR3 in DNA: TGCAGCGTCTCGCCGGGACGGATGAACACTGAAGCTTTCTTT.

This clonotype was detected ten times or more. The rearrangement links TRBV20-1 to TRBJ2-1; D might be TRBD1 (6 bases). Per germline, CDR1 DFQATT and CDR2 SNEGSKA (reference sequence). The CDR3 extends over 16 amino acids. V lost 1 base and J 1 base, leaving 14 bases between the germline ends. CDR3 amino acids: CSARGPTGDSYNEQFF. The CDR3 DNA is TGCAGTGCTAGAGGCCCGACAGGTGATTCCTACAATGAGCAGTTCTTC.

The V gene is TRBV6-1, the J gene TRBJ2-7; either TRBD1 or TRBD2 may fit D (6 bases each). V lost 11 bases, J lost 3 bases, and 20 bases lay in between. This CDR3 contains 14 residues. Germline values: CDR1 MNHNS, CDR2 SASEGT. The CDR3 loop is CAGGSGTPFYEQYF. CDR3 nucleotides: TGTGCCGGGGGGTCCGGGACACCTTTCTACGAGCAGTACTTC.

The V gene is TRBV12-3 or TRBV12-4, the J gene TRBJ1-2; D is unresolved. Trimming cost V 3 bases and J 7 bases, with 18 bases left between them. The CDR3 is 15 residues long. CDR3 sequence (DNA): TGTGCCAGCAGTTTCAATGGCGGGAAGGGAGGTGGCTACACCTTC. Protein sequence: CASSFNGGKGGGYTF.

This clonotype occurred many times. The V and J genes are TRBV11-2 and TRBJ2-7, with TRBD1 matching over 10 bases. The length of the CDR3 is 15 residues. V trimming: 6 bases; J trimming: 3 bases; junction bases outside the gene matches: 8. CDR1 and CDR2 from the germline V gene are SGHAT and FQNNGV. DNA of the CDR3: TGTGCCAGCAGAAAGACGGGACAGGGGCGCTACGAGCAGTACTTC. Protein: CASRKTGQGRYEQYF.

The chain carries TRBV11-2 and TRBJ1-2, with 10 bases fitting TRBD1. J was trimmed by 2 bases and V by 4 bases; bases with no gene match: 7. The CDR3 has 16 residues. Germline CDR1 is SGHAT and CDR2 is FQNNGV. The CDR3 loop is CASSSLRTGGNYGYTF. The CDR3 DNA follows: TGTGCCAGCAGCTCGCTCAGGACAGGGGGGAACTATGGCTACACCTTC.

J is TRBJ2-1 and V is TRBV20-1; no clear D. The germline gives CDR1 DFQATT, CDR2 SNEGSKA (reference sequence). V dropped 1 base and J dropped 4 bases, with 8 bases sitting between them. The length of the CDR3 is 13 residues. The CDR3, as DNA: TGCAGTGCTAGAGCCCTTACTTACAATGAGCAGTTCTTC. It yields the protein CSARALTYNEQFF.

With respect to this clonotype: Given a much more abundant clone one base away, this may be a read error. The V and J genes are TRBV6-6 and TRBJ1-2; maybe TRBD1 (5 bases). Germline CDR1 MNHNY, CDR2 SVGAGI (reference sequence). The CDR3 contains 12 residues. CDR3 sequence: CAGSYIGAGYTF. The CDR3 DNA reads TGTGCCGGCAGTTACATTGGGGCTGGCTACACCTTC.

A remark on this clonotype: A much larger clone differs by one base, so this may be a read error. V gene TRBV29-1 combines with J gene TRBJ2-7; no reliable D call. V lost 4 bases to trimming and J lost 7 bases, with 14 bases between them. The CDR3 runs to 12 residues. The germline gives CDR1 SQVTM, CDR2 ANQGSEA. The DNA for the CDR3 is TGCAGCGTTGTTGGTCTAGTGGAAGAGCAGTACTTC. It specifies CSVVGLVEEQYF.

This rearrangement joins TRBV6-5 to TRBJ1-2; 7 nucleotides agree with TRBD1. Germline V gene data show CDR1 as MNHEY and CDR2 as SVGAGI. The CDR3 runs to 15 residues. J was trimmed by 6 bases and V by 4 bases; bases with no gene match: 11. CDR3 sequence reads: CASSSLGEGANGYTF. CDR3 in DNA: TGTGCCAGCAGTTCCTTGGGGGAGGGGGCGAATGGCTACACCTTC.

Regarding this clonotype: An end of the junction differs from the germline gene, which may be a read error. The DNA of the CDR3 is TGTGTCAGCGGATCCCCAGCGGGAAGCTCCTACGAGCAGTACTTC. Translation: CVSGSPAGSSYEQYF. This chain uses TRBV12-3 or TRBV12-4 with TRBJ2-7; TRBD2 agrees at 7 bases. This CDR3 region has 15 residues.

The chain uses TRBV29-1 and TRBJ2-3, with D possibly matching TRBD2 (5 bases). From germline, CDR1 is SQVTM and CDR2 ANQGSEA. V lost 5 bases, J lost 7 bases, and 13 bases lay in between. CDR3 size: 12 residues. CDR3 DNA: TGCAGCGTTAGTTTCCCGGGAAATACGCAGTATTTT. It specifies CSVSFPGNTQYF.

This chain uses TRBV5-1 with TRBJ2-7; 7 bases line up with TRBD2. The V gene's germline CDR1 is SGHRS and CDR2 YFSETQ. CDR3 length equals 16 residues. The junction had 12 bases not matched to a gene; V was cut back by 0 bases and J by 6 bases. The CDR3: CASSLAPGTKFGEQYF. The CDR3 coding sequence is TGCGCCAGCAGCTTGGCCCCCGGGACTAAATTCGGCGAGCAGTACTTC.

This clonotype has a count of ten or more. The CDR3 sequence is CSVGKGVEQYF. DNA of the CDR3: TGCAGCGTTGGGAAAGGGGTCGAGCAGTACTTC. V gene TRBV29-1 combines with J gene TRBJ2-7; weak D call: TRBD1 (5 bases). CDR1 is SQVTM and CDR2 is ANQGSEA in the germline V gene. The CDR3 covers 11 residues. V lost 4 bases and J 6 bases, leaving 10 bases between the germline ends.